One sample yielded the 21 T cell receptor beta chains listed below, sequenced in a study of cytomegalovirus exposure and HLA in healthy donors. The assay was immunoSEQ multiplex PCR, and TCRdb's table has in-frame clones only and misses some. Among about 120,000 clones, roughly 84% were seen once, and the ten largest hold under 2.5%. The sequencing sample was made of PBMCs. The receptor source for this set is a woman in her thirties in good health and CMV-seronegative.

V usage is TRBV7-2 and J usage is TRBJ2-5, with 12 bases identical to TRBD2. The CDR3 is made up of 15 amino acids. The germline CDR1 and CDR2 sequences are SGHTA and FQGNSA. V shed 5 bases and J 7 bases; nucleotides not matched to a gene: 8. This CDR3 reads CASSPTSGGAGTQYF. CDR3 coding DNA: TGTGCCAGCAGCCCGACTAGCGGGGGCGCGGGGACCCAGTACTTC.

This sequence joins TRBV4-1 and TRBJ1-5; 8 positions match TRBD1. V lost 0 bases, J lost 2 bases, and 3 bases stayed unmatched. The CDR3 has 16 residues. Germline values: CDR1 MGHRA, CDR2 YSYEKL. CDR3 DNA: TGCGCCAGCAGCCAAGATGGGACAGGACGCAATCAGCCCCAGCATTTT. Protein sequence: CASSQDGTGRNQPQHF.

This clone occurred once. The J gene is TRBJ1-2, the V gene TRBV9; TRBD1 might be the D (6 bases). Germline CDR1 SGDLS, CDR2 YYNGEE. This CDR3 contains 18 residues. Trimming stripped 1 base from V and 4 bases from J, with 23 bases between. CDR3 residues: CASSVLGGAPSMSYGYTF. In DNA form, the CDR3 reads TGTGCCAGCAGCGTATTAGGGGGGGCACCTTCTATGTCCTATGGCTACACCTTC.

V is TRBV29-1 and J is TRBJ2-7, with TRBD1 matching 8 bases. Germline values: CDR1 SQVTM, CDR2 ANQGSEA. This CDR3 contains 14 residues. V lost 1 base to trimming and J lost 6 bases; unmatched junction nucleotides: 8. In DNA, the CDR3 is TGCAGCGTTGAAGTCCCGACAGGGGATGGCGAGCAGTACTTC. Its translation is CSVEVPTGDGEQYF.

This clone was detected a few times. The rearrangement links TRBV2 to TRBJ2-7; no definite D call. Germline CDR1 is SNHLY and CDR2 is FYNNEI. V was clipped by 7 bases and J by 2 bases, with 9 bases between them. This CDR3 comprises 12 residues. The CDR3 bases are TGTGCCAGCAAAACTAACACCTACGAGCAGTACTTC. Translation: CASKTNTYEQYF.

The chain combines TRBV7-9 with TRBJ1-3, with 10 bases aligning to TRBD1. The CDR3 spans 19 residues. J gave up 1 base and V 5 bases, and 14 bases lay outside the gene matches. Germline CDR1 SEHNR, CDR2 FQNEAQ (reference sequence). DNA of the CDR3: TGTGCCAGCAGCCGAAGGGACAGGGGAGGTGAAAAATCTGGAAACACCATATATTTT. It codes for CASSRRDRGGEKSGNTIYF.

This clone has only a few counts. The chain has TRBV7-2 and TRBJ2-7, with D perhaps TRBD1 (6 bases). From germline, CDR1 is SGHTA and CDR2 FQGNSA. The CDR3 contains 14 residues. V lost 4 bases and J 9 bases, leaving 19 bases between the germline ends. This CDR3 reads CASSSVGSADRQYF. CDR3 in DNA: TGTGCCAGCAGCTCAGTTGGGTCCGCGGACAGGCAGTACTTC.

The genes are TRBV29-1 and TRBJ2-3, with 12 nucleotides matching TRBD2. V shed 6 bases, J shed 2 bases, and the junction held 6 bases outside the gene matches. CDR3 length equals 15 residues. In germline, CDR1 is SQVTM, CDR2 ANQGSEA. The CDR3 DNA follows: TGCAGCGTCGTGGGACTAGCGGGTAACACAGATACGCAGTATTTT. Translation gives CSVVGLAGNTDTQYF.

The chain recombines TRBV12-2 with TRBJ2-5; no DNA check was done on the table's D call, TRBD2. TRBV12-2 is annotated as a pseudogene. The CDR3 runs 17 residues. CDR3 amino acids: CASRLAVPTSMRETQYF. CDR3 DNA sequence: TGTGCAAGTCGCTTAGCGGTCCCCACGTCAATGAGGGAGACCCAGTACTTC.

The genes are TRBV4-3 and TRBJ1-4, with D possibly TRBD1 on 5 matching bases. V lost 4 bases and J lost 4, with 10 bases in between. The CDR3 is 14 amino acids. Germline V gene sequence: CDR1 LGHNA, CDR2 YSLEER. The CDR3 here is CASSPGHGNEKLFF. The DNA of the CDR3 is TGCGCCAGCAGCCCAGGACACGGTAATGAAAAACTGTTTTTT.

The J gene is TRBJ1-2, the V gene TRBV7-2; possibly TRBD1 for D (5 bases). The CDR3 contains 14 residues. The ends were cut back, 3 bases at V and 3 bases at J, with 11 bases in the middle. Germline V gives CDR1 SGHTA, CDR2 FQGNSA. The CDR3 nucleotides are TGTGCCAGCAGCTTCGGGGGTGGAGACTATGGCTACACCTTC. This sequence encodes CASSFGGGDYGYTF.

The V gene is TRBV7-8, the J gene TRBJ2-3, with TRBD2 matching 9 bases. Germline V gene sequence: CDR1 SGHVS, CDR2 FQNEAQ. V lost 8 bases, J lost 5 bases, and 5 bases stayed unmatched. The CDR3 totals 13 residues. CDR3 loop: CASAGGPGDTQYF. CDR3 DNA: TGTGCCAGCGCGGGGGGGCCGGGAGATACGCAGTATTTT.

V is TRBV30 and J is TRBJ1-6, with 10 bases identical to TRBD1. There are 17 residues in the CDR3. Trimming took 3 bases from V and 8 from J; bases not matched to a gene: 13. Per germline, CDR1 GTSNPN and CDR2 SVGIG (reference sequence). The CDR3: CAWSFRTGGKTDSPLHF. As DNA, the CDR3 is TGTGCCTGGAGCTTTAGGACAGGGGGTAAGACGGATTCACCCCTCCACTTT.

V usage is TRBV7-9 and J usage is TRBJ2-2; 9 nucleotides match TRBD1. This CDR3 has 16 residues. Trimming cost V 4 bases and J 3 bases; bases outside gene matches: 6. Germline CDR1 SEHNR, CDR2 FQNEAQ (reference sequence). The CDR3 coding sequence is TGTGCCAGCAGCTCTGGACAGGGGCTTGACACCGGGGAGCTGTTTTTT. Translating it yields CASSSGQGLDTGELFF.

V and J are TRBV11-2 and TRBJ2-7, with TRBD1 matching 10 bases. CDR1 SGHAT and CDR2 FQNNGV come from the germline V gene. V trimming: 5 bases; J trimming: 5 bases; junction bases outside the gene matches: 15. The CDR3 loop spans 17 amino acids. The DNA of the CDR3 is TGTGCCAGCAGCCCAGGAGGACCGGGACAGGGGTGGAACGAGCAGTACTTC. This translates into CASSPGGPGQGWNEQYF.

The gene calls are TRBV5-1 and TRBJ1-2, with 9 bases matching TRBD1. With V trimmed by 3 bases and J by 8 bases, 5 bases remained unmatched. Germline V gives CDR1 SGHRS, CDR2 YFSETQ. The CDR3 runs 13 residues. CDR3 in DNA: TGCGCCAGCAGCTCCCGGGACAGGGACGGCTACACCTTC. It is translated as CASSSRDRDGYTF.

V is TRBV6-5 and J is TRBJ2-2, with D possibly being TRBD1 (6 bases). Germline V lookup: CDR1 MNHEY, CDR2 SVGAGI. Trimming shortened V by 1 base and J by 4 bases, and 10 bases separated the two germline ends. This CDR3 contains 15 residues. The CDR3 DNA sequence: TGTGCCAGCAGTTACTTGGGGGCCGGCACCGGGGAGCTGTTTTTT. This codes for CASSYLGAGTGELFF.

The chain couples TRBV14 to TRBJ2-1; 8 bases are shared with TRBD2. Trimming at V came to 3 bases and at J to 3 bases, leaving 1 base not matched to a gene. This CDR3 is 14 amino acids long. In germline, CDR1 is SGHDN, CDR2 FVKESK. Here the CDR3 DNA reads TGTGCCAGCAGCCACCTAGCGGGCTACAATGAGCAGTTCTTC. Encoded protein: CASSHLAGYNEQFF.

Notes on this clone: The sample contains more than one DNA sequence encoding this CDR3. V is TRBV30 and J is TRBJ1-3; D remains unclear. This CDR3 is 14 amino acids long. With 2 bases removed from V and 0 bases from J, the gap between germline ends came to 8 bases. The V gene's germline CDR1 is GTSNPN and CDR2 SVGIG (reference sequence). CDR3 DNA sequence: TGTGCCTGGAGTCGTACTGGCTCTGGAAACACCATATATTTT. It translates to CAWSRTGSGNTIYF. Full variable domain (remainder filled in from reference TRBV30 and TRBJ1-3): SQTIHQWPATLVQPVGSPLSLECTVEGTSNPNLYWYRQAAGRGLQLLFYSVGIGQISSEVPQNLSASRPQDRQFILSSKKLLLSDSGFYLCAWSRTGSGNTIYFGEGSWLTVV.

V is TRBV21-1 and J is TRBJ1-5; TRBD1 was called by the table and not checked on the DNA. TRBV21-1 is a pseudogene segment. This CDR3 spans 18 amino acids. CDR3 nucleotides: TGTGCCAGCAGCGCCCACGGGACAAAATCCTATAGCAATCAGCCCCAGCATTTT. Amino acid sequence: CASSAHGTKSYSNQPQHF.

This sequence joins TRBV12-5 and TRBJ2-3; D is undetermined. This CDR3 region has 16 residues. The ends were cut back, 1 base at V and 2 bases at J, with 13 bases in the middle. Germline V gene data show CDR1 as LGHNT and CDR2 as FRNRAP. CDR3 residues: CASGLGVNLNTDTQYF. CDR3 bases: TGTGCTAGTGGTTTGGGTGTGAACCTAAACACAGATACGCAGTATTTT.